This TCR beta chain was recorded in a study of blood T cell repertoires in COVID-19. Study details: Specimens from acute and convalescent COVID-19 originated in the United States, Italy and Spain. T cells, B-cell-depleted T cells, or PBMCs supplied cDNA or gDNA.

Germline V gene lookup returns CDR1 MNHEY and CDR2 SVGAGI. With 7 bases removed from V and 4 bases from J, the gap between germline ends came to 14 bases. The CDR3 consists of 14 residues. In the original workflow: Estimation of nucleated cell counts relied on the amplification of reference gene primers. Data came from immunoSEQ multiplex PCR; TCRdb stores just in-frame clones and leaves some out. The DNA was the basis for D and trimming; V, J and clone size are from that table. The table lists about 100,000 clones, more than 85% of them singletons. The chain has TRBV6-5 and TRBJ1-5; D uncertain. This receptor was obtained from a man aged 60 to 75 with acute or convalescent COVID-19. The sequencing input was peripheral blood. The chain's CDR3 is CASTTRDGNQPQHF. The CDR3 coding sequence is TGTGCCAGCACGACGAGGGATGGAAATCAGCCCCAGCATTTT.